This T cell receptor (beta chain) appears in the sequencing data of a study of shared clonotypes between healthy human individuals. Study summary: A donor's plate count was three for CD4 naive and three for CD4 memory; CD8 naive had two and CD8 memory one.

CD45RO-negative CD8 cells positively selected for CCR7 made up the naive population, which excluded terminally differentiated effector memory CD45RA+ cells. CDR1 is MDHEN and CDR2 is SYDVKM in the germline V gene. Between the trimmed V and J ends, which lost 2 bases and 0 bases, there was a span of 18 bases. The CDR3 runs to 18 residues. Using immunoSEQ multiplex PCR, the repertoire was profiled, and TCRdb retains in-frame clones only, with some absent. The sample lists approximately 2,200,000 clones; roughly 91% were seen once. In the case of this clone: The antigen remains unidentified.

Notes on the study in general: In a handful of donors, around 4.8% of naive CD4 clonotypes appeared in common. All-four-donor shared clonotypes had higher generation probabilities than non-shared clonotypes did. With few donors, the genetic and exposure-history diversity represented was limited.

The sequenced material came from naive CD8+ T cells from PBMCs. The receptor was isolated from a man in his late teens or twenties in good health. Some clones in this sample may be carry-over from other donors' samples. The J gene is TRBJ2-3, the V gene TRBV28; D gene unclear. CDR3 amino acids: CASSLRPAYHGSTDTQYF. The CDR3 nucleotides read TGTGCCAGCAGTTTACGGCCGGCCTATCATGGTAGCACAGATACGCAGTATTTT.